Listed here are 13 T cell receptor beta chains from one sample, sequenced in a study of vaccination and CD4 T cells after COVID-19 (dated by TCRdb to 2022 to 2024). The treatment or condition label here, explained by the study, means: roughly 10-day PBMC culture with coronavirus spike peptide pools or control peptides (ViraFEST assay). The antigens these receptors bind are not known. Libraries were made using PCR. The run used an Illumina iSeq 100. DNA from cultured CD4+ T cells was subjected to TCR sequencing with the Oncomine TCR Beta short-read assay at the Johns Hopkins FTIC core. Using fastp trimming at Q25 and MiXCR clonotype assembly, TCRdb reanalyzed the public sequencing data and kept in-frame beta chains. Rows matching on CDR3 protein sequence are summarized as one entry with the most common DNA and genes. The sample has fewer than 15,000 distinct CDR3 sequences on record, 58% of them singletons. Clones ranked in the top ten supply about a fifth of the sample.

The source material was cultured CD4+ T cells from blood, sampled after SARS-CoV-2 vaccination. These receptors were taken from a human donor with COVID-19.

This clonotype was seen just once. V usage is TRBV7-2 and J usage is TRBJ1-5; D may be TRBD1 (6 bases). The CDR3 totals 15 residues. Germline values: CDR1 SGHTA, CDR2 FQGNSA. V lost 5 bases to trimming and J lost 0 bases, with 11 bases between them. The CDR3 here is CASSDLGASNQPQHF. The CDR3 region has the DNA TGTGCCAGCAGCGATTTGGGGGCTAGCAATCAGCCCCAGCATTTT.

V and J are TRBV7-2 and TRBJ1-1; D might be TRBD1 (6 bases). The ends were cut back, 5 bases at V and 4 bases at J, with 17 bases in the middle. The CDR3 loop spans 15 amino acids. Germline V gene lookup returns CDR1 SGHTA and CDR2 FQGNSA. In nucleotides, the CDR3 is TGTGCCAGCAGCCCTACCAGGGGCATGGGCACTGAAGCTTTCTTT. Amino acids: CASSPTRGMGTEAFF.

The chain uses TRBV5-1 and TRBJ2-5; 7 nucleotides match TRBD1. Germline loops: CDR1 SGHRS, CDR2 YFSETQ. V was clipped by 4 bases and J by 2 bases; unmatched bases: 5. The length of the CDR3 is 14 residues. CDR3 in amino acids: CASSTGRGQETQYF. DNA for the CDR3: TGCGCCAGCAGCACGGGCAGGGGGCAAGAGACCCAGTACTTC.

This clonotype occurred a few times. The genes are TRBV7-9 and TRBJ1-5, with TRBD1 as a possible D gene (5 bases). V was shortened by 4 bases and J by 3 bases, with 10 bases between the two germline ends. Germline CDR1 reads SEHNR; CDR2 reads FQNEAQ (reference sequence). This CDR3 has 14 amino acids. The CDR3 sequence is CASSSDSVNQPQHF. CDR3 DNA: TGTGCCAGCAGCTCCGACAGCGTCAATCAGCCCCAGCATTTT.

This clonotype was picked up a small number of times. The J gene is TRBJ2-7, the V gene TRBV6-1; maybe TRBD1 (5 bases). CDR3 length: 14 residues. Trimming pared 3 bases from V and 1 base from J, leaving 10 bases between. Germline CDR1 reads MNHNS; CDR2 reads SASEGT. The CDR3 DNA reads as TGTGCCAGCAGTGAGGGGCCAGGATCCTACGAGCAGTACTTC. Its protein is CASSEGPGSYEQYF.

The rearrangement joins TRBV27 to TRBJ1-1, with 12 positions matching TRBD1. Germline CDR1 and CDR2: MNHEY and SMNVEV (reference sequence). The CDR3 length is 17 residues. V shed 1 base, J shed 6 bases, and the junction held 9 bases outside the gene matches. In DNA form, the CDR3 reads TGTGCCAGCAGTTTATGGGGACAGGGGGCTAATAGGGCTGAAGCTTTCTTT. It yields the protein CASSLWGQGANRAEAFF.

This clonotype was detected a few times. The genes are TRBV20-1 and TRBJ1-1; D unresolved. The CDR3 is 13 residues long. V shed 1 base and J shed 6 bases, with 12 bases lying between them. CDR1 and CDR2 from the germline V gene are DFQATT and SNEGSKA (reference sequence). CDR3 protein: CSARAGRTAEAFF. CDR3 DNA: TGCAGTGCTAGAGCCGGCAGGACCGCTGAAGCTTTCTTT.

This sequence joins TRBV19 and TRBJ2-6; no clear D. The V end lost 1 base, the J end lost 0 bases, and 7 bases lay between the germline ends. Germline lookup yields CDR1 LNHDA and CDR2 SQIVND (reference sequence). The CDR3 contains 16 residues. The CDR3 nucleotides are TGTGCCAGTAGTATAGTTACAGTCTCTGGGGCCAACGTCCTGACTTTC. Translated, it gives CASSIVTVSGANVLTF.

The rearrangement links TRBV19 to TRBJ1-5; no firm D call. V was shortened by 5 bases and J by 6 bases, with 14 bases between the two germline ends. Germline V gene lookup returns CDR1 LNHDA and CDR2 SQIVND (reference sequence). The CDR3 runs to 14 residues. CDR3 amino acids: CASSPALSGQPQHF. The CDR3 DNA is TGTGCCAGTAGTCCCGCTCTCAGCGGTCAGCCCCAGCATTTT.

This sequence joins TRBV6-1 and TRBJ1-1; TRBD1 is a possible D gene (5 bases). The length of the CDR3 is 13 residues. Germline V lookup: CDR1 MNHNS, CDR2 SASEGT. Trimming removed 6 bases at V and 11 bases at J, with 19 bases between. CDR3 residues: CASRITATGLAFF. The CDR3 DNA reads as TGTGCCAGCAGAATTACGGCGACGGGGCTGGCTTTCTTT.

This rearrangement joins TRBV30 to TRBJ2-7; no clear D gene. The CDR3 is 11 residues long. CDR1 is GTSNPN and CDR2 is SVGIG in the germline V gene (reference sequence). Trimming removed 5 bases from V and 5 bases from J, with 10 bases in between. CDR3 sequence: CAWGLLHEQYF. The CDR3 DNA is TGTGCCTGGGGCCTTCTGCACGAGCAGTACTTC.

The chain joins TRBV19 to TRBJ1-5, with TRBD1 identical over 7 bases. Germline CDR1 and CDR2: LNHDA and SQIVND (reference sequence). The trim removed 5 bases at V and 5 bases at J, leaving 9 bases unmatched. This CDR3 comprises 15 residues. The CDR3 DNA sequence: TGTGCCAGTAGTGCCGGGCAGGGGGGACATCAGCCCCAGCATTTT. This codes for CASSAGQGGHQPQHF.

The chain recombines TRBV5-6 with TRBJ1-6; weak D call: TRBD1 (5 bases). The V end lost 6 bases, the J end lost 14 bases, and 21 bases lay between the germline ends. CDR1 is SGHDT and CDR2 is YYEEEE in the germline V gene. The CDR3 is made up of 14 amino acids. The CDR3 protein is CASIASTGDRTLHF. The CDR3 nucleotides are TGTGCCAGCATCGCGTCTACGGGGGATAGGACCCTCCACTTT.